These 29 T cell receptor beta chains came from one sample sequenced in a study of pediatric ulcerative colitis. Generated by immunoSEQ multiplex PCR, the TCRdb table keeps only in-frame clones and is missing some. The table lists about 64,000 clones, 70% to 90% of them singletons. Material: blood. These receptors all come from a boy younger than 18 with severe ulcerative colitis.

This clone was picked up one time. The CDR3 DNA reads as TGTGCCAGCAGCCAGCCGGGGCGGGAGGACTACGAGCAGTACTTC. Amino acid sequence: CASSQPGREDYEQYF. The chain uses TRBV5-4 and TRBJ2-7, with 8 bases lining up with TRBD2. This CDR3 has 15 amino acids. Trimming took 4 bases from V and 3 from J; bases not matched to a gene: 9. Germline V CDR1 and CDR2: SGHNT, YYREEE (reference sequence).

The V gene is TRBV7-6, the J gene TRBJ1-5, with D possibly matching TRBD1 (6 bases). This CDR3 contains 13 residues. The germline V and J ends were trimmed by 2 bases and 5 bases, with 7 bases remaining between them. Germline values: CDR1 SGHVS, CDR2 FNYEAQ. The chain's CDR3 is CASSLNRDQPQHF. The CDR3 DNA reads TGTGCCAGCAGCTTAAACAGGGATCAGCCCCAGCATTTT.

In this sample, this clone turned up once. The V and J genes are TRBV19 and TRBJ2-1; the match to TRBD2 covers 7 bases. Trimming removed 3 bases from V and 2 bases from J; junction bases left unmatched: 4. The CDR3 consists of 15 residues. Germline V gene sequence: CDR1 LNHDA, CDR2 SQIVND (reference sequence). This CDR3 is CASSMAGVAYNEQFF. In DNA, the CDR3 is TGTGCCAGTAGTATGGCGGGAGTTGCCTACAATGAGCAGTTCTTC. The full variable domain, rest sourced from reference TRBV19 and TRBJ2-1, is DGGITQSPKYLFRKEGQNVTLSCEQNLNHDAMYWYRQDPGQGLRLIYYSQIVNDFQKGDIAEGYSVSREKKESFPLTVTSAQKNPTAFYLCASSMAGVAYNEQFFGPGTRLTVL.

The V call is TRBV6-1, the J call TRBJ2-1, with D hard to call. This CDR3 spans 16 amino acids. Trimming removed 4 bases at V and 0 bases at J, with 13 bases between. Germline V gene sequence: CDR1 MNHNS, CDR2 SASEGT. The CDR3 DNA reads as TGTGCCAGCAGTGTCGGACCCCCTGGCTCCTACAATGAGCAGTTCTTC. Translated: CASSVGPPGSYNEQFF.

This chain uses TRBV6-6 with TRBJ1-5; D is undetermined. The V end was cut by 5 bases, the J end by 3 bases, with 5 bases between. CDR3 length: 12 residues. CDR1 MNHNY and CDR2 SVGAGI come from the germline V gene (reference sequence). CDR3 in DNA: TGTGCCAGCAGTCCCACCAATCAGCCCCAGCATTTT. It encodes CASSPTNQPQHF.

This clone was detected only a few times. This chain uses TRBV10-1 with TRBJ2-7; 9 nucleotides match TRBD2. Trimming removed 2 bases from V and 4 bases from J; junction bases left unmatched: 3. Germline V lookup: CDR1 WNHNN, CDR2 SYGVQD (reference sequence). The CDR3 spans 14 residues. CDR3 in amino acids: CASSETAGGYEQYF. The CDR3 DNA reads TGCGCCAGCAGTGAGACAGCGGGAGGTTACGAGCAGTACTTC.

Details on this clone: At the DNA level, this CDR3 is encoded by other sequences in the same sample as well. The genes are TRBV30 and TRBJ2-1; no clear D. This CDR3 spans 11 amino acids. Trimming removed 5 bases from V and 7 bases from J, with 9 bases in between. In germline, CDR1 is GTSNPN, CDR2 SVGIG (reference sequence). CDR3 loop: CAWSPLNEQFF. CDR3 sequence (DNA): TGTGCCTGGTCCCCCCTGAATGAGCAGTTCTTC.

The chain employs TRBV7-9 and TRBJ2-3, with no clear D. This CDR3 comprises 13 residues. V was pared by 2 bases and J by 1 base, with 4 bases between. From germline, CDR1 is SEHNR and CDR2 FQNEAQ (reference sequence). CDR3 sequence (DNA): TGTGCCAGCAGCTTATCCGGCACAGATACGCAGTATTTT. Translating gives CASSLSGTDTQYF.

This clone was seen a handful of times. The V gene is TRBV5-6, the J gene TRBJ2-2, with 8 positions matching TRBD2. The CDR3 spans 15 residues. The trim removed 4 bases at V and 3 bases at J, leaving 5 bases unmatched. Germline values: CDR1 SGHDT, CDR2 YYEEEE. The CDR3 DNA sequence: TGTGCCAGCAGCCTCGGACTAGCATACACCGGGGAGCTGTTTTTT. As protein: CASSLGLAYTGELFF.

The CDR3 nucleotides read TGTGCCAGCAGTTACGCAGACAGAGTCCAAGAGACCCAGTACTTC. It encodes CASSYADRVQETQYF. The chain combines TRBV6-6 with TRBJ2-5, with D possibly matching TRBD1 (5 bases). CDR1 and CDR2 from the germline V gene are MNHNY and SVGAGI (reference sequence). CDR3 length: 15 amino acids. Trimming took off 2 bases at V and 1 base at J, with 11 bases between the two ends.

CDR3 sequence (DNA): TGTGCCAGCAGCGTAGAGGGTGTTCGCGGGGAAGCTAATGAAAAACTGTTTTTT. This codes for CASSVEGVRGEANEKLFF. The chain uses TRBV9 and TRBJ1-4; unclear D gene. This CDR3 has 18 amino acids. Germline assignment: CDR1 SGDLS and CDR2 YYNGEE. V dropped 0 bases and J dropped 3 bases, with 18 bases sitting between them. The complete variable domain, with remaining parts taken from reference TRBV9 and TRBJ1-4, reads DSGVTQTPKHLITATGQRVTLRCSPRSGDLSVYWYQQSLDQGLQFLIQYYNGEERAKGNILERFSAQQFPDLHSELNLSSLELGDSALYFCASSVEGVRGEANEKLFFGSGTQLSVL.

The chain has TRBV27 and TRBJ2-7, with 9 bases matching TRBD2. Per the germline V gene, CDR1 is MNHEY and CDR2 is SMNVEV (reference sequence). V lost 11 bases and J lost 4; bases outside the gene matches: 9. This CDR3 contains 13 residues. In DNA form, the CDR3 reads TGTGCCGCCGGGCCGGGACTAGCATACGAGCAGTACTTC. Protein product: CAAGPGLAYEQYF.

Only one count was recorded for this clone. CDR3 region: CATAGILNTEAFF. CDR3 DNA: TGTGCCACCGCGGGGATTTTGAACACTGAAGCTTTCTTT. The chain employs TRBV6-6 and TRBJ1-1; D call uncertain. Trimming took 10 bases from V and 0 from J, leaving 12 bases between them. The germline CDR1 and CDR2 sequences are MNHNY and SVGAGI (reference sequence). CDR3 size: 13 residues.

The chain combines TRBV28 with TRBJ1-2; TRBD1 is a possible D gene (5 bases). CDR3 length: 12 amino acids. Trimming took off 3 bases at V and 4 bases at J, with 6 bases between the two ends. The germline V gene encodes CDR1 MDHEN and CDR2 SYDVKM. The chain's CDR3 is CASSFTGYGYTF. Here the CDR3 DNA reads TGTGCCAGCAGTTTTACAGGCTATGGCTACACCTTC.

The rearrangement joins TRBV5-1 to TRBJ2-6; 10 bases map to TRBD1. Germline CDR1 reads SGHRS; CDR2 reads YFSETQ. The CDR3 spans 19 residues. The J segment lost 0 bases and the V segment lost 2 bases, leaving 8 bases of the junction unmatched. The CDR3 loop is CASSFRDRGSVSGANVLTF. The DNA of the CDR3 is TGCGCCAGCAGCTTCCGGGACAGGGGATCCGTCTCTGGGGCCAACGTCCTGACTTTC.

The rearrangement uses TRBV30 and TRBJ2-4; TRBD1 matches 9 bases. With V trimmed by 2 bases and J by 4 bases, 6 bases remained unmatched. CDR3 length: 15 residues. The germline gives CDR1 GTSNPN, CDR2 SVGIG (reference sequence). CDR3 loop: CAWSKTGGGKNIQYF. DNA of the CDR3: TGTGCCTGGAGTAAGACAGGGGGTGGAAAAAACATTCAGTACTTC.

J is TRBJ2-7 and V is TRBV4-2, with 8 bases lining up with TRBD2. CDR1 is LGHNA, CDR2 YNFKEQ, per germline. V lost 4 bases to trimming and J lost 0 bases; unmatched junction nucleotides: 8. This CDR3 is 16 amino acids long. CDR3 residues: CASSPRREGTSYEQYF. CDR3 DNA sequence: TGTGCCAGCAGCCCCCGACGGGAGGGAACCTCCTACGAGCAGTACTTC.

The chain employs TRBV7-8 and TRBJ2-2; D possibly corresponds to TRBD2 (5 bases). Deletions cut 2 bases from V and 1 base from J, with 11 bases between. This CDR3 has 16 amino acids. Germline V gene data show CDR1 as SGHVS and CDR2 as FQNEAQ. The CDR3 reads CASSLRASWNTGELFF. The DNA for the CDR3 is TGTGCCAGCAGCTTAAGGGCTAGCTGGAACACCGGGGAGCTGTTTTTT.

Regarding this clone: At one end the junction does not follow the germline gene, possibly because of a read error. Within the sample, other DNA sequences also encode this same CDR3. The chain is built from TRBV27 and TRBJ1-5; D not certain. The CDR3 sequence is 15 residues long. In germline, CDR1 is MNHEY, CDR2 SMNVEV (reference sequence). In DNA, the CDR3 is TGTGCTAGCAGTATGACGTCGAAGACAAATCAGCCCCAGCATTTT. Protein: CASSMTSKTNQPQHF.

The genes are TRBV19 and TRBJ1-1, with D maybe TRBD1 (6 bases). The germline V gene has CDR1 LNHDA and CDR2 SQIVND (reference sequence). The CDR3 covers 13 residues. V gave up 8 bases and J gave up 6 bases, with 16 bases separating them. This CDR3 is CASADSTNSEAFF. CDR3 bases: TGTGCCAGTGCGGACAGCACCAACTCTGAAGCTTTCTTT. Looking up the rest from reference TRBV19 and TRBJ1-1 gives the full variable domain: DGGITQSPKYLFRKEGQNVTLSCEQNLNHDAMYWYRQDPGQGLRLIYYSQIVNDFQKGDIAEGYSVSREKKESFPLTVTSAQKNPTAFYLCASADSTNSEAFFGQGTRLTVV.

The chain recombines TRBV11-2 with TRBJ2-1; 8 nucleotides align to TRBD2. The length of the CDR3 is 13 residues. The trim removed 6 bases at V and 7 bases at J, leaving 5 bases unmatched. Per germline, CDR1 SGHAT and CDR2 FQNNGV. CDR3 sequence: CASRIAGLNEQFF. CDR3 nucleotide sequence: TGTGCCAGCAGAATAGCGGGGCTGAATGAGCAGTTCTTC.

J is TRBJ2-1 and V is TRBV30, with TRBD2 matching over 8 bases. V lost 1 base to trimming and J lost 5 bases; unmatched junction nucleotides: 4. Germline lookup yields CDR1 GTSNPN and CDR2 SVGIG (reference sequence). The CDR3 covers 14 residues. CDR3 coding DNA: TGTGCCTGGAGTGGTACTAGCGGTGACAATGAGCAGTTCTTC. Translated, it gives CAWSGTSGDNEQFF.

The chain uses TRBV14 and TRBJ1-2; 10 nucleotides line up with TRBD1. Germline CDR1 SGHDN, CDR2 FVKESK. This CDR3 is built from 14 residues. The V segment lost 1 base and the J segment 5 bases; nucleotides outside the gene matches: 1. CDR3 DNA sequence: TGTGCCAGCAGCCAAGGACAGGGGGCGTATGGCTACACCTTC. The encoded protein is CASSQGQGAYGYTF.

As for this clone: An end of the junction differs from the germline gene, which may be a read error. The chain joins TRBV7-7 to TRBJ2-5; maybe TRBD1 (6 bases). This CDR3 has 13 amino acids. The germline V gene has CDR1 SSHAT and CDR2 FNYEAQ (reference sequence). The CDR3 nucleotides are TGTGCTAGCAGCTTACGCAGGGGAGAGACCCAGTACTTC. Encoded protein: CASSLRRGETQYF.

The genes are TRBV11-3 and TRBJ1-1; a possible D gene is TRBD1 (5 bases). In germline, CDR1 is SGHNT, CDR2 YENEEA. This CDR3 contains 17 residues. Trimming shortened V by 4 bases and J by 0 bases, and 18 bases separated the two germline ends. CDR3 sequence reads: CASSSGKGYSMNTEAFF. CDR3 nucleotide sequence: TGTGCCAGCAGCTCTGGCAAGGGGTACAGCATGAACACTGAAGCTTTCTTT.

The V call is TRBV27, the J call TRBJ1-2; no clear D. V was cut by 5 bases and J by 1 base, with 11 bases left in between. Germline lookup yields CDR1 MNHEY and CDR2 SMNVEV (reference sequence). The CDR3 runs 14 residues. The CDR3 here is CASSPRPLNYGYTF. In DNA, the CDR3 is TGTGCCAGCAGTCCAAGACCCCTTAACTATGGCTACACCTTC.

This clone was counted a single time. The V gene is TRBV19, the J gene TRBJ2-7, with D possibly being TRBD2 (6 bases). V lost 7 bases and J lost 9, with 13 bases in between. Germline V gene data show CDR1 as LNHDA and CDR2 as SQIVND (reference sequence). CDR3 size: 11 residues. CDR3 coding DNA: TGTGCCAGTATAGATTCGGGAGTGCAGTACTTC. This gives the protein CASIDSGVQYF.

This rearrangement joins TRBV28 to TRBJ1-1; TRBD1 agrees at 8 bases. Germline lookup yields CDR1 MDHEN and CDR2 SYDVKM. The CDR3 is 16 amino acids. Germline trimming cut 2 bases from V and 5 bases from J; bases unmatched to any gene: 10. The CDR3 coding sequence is TGTGCCAGCAGTTTACCTTGGACAGGGCCAGGGACTGAAGCTTTCTTT. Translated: CASSLPWTGPGTEAFF.

The chain's CDR3 is CASSLGWQRTEAFF. In nucleotides, the CDR3 is TGTGCCAGCAGCTTAGGGTGGCAGAGGACTGAAGCTTTCTTT. The chain couples TRBV11-2 to TRBJ1-1, with unresolved D. CDR1 and CDR2 (germline): SGHAT, FQNNGV. V lost 1 base, J lost 5 bases, and 11 bases lay in between. The CDR3 loop spans 14 amino acids.